This T cell receptor beta chain was documented in a study of T cell repertoires in cytomegalovirus infection. Germline-derived CDR1 and CDR2 are SNHLY and FYNNEI. The CDR3 sequence is 17 residues long. Losses at the gene ends were 2 bases for V and 0 bases for J; bases not matched to a gene: 7. This clonotype was observed a few times. TCRdb re-derived calls from the reads in MiXCR, one entry per CDR3 protein. This sample has approximately 400,000 distinct CDR3 sequences; approximately 32% occur once, and the top ten carry roughly 13%. The specimen was PBMCs. The rearrangement links TRBV2 to TRBJ2-1, with 7 bases that match TRBD2. The source is a human donor in good health (CMV status not recorded). Some clones in this sample may be carry-over from other donors' samples. CDR3 in DNA: TGTGCCAGCAGTGAACTCTTGTCTAGCGGCTCCTACAATGAGCAGTTCTTC. Residues: CASSELLSSGSYNEQFF.